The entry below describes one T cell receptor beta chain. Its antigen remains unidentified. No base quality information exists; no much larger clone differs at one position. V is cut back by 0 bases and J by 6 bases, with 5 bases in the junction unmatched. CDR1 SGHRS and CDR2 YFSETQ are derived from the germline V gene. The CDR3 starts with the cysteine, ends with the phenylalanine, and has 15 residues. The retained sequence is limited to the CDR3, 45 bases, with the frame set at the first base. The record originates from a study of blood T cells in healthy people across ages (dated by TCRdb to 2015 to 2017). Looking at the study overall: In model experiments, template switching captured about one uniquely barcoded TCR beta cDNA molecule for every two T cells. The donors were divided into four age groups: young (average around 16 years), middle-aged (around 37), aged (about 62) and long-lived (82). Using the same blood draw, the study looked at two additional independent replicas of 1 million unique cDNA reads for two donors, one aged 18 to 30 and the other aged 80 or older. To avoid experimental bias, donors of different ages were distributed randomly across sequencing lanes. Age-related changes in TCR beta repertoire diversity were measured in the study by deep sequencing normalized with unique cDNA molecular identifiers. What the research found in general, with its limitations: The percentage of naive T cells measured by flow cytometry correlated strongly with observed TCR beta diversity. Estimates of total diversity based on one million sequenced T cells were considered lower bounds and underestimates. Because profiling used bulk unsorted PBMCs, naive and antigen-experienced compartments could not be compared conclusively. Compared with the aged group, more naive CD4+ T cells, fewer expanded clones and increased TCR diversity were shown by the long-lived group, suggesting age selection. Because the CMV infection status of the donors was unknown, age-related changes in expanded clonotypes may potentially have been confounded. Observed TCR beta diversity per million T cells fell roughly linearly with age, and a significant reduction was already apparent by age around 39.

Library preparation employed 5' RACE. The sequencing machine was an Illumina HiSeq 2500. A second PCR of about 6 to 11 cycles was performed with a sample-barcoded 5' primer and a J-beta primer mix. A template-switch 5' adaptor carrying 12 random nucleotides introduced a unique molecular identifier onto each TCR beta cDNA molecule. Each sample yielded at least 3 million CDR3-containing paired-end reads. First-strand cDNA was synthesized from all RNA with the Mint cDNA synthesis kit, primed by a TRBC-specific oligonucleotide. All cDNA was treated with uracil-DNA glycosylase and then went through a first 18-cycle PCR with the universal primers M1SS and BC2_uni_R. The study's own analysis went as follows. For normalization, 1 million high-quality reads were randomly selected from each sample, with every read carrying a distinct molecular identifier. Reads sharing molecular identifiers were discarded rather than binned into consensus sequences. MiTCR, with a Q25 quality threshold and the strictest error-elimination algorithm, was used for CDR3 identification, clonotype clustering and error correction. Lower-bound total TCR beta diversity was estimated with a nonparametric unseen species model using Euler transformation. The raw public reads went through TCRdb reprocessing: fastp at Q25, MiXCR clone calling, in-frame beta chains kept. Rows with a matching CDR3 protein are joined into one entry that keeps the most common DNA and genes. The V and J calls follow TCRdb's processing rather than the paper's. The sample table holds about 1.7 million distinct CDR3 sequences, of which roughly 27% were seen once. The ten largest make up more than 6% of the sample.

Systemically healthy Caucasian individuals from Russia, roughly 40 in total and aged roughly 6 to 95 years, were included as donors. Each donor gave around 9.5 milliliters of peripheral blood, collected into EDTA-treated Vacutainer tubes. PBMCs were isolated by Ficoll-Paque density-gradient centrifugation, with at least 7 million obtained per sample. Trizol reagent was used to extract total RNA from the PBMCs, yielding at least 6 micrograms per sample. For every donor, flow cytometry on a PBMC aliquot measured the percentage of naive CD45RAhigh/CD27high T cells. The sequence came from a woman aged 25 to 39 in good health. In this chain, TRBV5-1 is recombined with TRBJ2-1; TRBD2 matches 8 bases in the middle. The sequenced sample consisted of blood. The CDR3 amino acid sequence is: CASSLVSGEPNEQFF. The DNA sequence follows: TGCGCCAGCAGCTTGGTTAGCGGGGAGCCCAATGAGCAGTTCTTC.